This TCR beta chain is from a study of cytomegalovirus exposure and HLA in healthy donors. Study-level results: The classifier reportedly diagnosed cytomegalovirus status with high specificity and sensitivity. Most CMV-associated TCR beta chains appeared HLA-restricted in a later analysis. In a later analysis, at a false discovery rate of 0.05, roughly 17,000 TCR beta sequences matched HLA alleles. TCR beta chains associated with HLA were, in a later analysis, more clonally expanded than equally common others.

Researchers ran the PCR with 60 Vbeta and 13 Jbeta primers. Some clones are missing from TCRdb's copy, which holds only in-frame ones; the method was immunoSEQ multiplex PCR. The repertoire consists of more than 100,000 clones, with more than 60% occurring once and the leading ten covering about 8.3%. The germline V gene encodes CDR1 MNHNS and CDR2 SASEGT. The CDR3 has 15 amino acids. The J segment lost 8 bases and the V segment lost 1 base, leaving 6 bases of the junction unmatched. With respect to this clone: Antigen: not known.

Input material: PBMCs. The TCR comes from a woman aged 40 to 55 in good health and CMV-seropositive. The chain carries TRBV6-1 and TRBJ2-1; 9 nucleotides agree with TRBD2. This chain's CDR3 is CASSEESGGPDEQFF. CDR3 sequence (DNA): TGTGCCAGCAGTGAAGAAAGCGGGGGGCCCGATGAGCAGTTCTTC.